These 12 T cell receptor beta chains share one sample of origin, sequenced in a study of cytomegalovirus exposure and HLA in healthy donors. Primers included in the PCR were 60 Vbeta and 13 Jbeta primers. Assay used: immunoSEQ multiplex PCR; TCRdb lists only in-frame clones, some missing. The repertoire includes around 150,000 clones, under 70% of them detected once, and 6.5% sits in the top ten. Sequenced material: PBMCs. The receptors were gathered from a woman aged 55-75 years in good health and CMV-seronegative.

The chain recombines TRBV19 with TRBJ1-6; 7 bases agree with TRBD1. The CDR3 is made up of 15 amino acids. Germline loops: CDR1 LNHDA, CDR2 SQIVND (reference sequence). V was clipped by 4 bases and J by 13 bases; unmatched bases: 13. CDR3 residues: CASSTQGSARAPLHF. The CDR3 nucleotides are TGTGCCAGTAGTACACAGGGGTCGGCGAGGGCCCCCCTCCACTTT.

This sequence joins TRBV5-1 and TRBJ2-7; 11 bases agree with TRBD2. The CDR3 is 14 amino acids. J gave up 4 bases and V 4 bases, and 4 bases lay outside the gene matches. The germline gives CDR1 SGHRS, CDR2 YFSETQ. The CDR3 protein is CASSPRLAGYEQYF. CDR3 in DNA: TGCGCCAGCAGCCCAAGACTAGCGGGGTACGAGCAGTACTTC.

This clone was picked up a small number of times. The J gene is TRBJ2-7, the V gene TRBV28; D remains unclear. CDR3 length: 12 amino acids. The V gene lost 6 bases and the J gene lost 3 bases, with 9 bases spanning the gap. The germline CDR1 and CDR2 sequences are MDHEN and SYDVKM. DNA for the CDR3: TGTGCCAGCAGCCCCACCTACTACGAGCAGTACTTC. Its protein product is CASSPTYYEQYF.

This chain uses TRBV9 with TRBJ2-2, with a weak D call TRBD2 (6 bases). Germline V gives CDR1 SGDLS, CDR2 YYNGEE. The length of the CDR3 is 15 residues. The V end was cut by 2 bases, the J end by 0 bases, with 8 bases between. DNA for the CDR3: TGTGCCAGCAGCGTGGGCGGGACGAACACCGGGGAGCTGTTTTTT. The encoded protein is CASSVGGTNTGELFF.

As concerns this clone: Other DNA sequences in the sample encode the same CDR3. The chain is built from TRBV27 and TRBJ1-6; the match to TRBD1 covers 9 bases. The J segment lost 6 bases and the V segment lost 5 bases, leaving 2 bases of the junction unmatched. This CDR3 has 14 amino acids. Germline lookup yields CDR1 MNHEY and CDR2 SMNVEV (reference sequence). In DNA, the CDR3 is TGTGCCAGCAGTCTGGACAGGGGTAATTCACCCCTCCACTTT. Amino acid sequence: CASSLDRGNSPLHF.

The V gene is TRBV19, the J gene TRBJ1-4; D may be TRBD1 (6 bases). Per the germline V gene, CDR1 is LNHDA and CDR2 is SQIVND (reference sequence). This CDR3 spans 15 amino acids. V was pared by 5 bases and J by 7 bases, with 17 bases between. The CDR3 DNA reads TGTGCCAGTAGTCCCCAACAGGGTAGCAGTGAAAAACTGTTTTTT. Residues: CASSPQQGSSEKLFF.

This clone was observed a handful of times. The chain recombines TRBV7-3 with TRBJ2-7; tentatively, D is TRBD1 (6 bases). Germline assignment: CDR1 SGHTA and CDR2 FQGTGA. The V end was cut by 0 bases, the J end by 7 bases, with 10 bases between. CDR3 length equals 13 residues. The CDR3, as DNA: TGTGCCAGCAGCTTAACAGGGGGTTTAGAGCAGTACTTC. It codes for CASSLTGGLEQYF.

The chain joins TRBV12-1 to TRBJ1-1; TRBD1 is the table's D call and was not checked against the DNA. TRBV12-1 is a pseudogene locus. The CDR3 is made up of 16 amino acids. CDR3 nucleotides: TGTGCCAGCAGCTTAACAAACAGGGGGCGGGAGACTGAAGCTTTCTTT. Translation gives CASSLTNRGRETEAFF.

The chain links TRBV10-3 to TRBJ1-2; D is possibly TRBD1 (5 bases). V was pared by 8 bases and J by 2 bases, with 12 bases between. This CDR3 has 13 residues. In germline, CDR1 is ENHRY, CDR2 SYGVKD. The CDR3 region is CAIGRTGNYGYTF. For the CDR3, the DNA is TGTGCCATCGGTAGAACAGGCAACTATGGCTACACCTTC.

The sample holds one count of this clone. The chain recombines TRBV4-3 with TRBJ2-1; 7 positions match TRBD1. The CDR3 totals 16 residues. Per germline, CDR1 LGHNA and CDR2 YSLEER. The trim removed 1 base at V and 4 bases at J, leaving 7 bases unmatched. The CDR3 sequence: CASSQVGGAVYNEQFF. CDR3 DNA sequence: TGCGCCAGCAGCCAAGTAGGGGGCGCGGTGTACAATGAGCAGTTCTTC.

The rearrangement joins TRBV7-6 to TRBJ2-5, with 9 bases identical to TRBD1. In germline, CDR1 is SGHVS, CDR2 FNYEAQ. J was trimmed by 2 bases and V by 0 bases; bases with no gene match: 1. The length of the CDR3 is 15 residues. The CDR3 region is CASSLAGTGQETQYF. The DNA of the CDR3 is TGTGCCAGCAGCTTAGCGGGGACAGGGCAAGAGACCCAGTACTTC.

The chain couples TRBV6-1 to TRBJ2-7; no firm D call. CDR1 and CDR2 from the germline V gene are MNHNS and SASEGT. The CDR3 covers 14 residues. V lost 3 bases, J lost 0 bases, and 9 bases lay in between. The CDR3 here is CASSESGSSYEQYF. The CDR3 DNA reads TGTGCCAGCAGTGAGTCTGGCAGCTCCTACGAGCAGTACTTC.